This is a list of T cell receptor beta chains from one sample in a study of a mutant IDH1 vaccine in newly diagnosed glioma. Clones were read by immunoSEQ multiplex PCR, and TCRdb kept only the in-frame ones, dropping some. The sample yields about 24,000 clones, 82% seen once. The antigens these receptors bind are not known. The input for sequencing was PBMCs, taken from a glioma patient whose treatment included an IDH1 peptide vaccine. The receptors shown here come from a man between 40 and 49 years old with glioma. Some clones in this sample may be carry-over from other donors' samples. The CDR3 runs from the conserved cysteine through the conserved F or W. Fields, in order: J gene, CDR3 length, clone size, D gene, V gene, CDR3 protein, CDR3 DNA. The D gene is left open where the match is weak. Some rows have no size entry. The others give once, few or many, or a class for an expanded clone.

TRBJ1-3 | 14 | NA | NA | TRBV5-1 | CASSSTASGNTIYF | TGCGCCAGCAGCTCGACAGCTTCTGGAAACACCATATATTTT
TRBJ2-5 | 14 | NA | TRBD2 | TRBV10-3 | CAISEVTGGETQYF | TGTGCCATCAGTGAGGTGACGGGGGGGGAGACCCAGTACTTC
TRBJ1-1 | 15 | NA | TRBD1 | TRBV29-1 | CSVEGTGQGDTEAFF | TGCAGCGTTGAAGGAACCGGACAGGGCGACACTGAAGCTTTCTTT
TRBJ2-3 | 15 | NA | NA | TRBV6-5 | CASSFGGGGRNTQYF | TGTGCCAGCAGTTTTGGAGGGGGGGGTAGAAATACGCAGTATTTT
TRBJ1-6 | 14 | NA | NA | TRBV29-1 | CSAATDSYNSPLHF | TGCAGCGCCGCGACAGACTCCTATAATTCACCCCTCCACTTT
TRBJ1-6 | 16 | NA | NA | TRBV4-1 | CASSQPRQAYNSPLHF | TGCGCCAGCAGCCAACCGCGACAGGCTTATAATTCACCCCTCCACTTT
TRBJ1-5 | 16 | NA | TRBD1 | TRBV7-8 | CASSKGGTVFNQPQHF | TGTGCCAGCAGCAAAGGGGGGACAGTCTTCAATCAGCCCCAGCATTTT
TRBJ1-4 | 15 | NA | TRBD1 | TRBV18 | CASSKNDRADEKLFF | TGTGCCAGCTCTAAGAATGACAGGGCAGATGAAAAACTGTTTTTT
TRBJ2-7 | 14 | NA | TRBD2 | TRBV6-5 | CASSYGGGSYEQYF | TGTGCCAGCAGTTACGGGGGGGGGTCCTACGAGCAGTACTTC
TRBJ2-5 | 14 | NA | TRBD2 | TRBV11-2 | CASSPSGGGETQYF | TGTGCCAGCAGCCCAAGCGGGGGCGGGGAGACCCAGTACTTC
TRBJ1-5 | 17 | NA | TRBD1 | TRBV4-1 | CASSQESGRGRYQPQHF | TGCGCCAGCAGCCAAGAGAGTGGCAGGGGGAGATATCAGCCCCAGCATTTT
TRBJ1-1 | 15 | NA | TRBD1 | TRBV4-1 | CASSPEQGAGTEAFF | TGCGCCAGCAGCCCGGAACAGGGGGCCGGCACTGAAGCTTTCTTT
TRBJ1-6 | 14 | NA | NA | TRBV7-6 | CASSLWGSNSPLHF | TGTGCCAGCAGCTTATGGGGCAGTAATTCACCCCTCCACTTT
TRBJ2-7 | 14 | NA | TRBD2 | TRBV18 | CASSPRGGPHEQYF | TGTGCCAGCTCACCCCGGGGGGGGCCCCACGAGCAGTACTTC
TRBJ1-2 | 13 | NA | NA | TRBV28 | CASSSDRTYGYTF | TGTGCCAGCAGTTCCGACAGAACCTATGGCTACACCTTC
TRBJ2-7 | 17 | NA | TRBD1 | TRBV7-8 | CASSLRVDWDSSYEQYF | TGTGCCAGCAGCTTACGGGTAGACTGGGACAGCTCCTACGAGCAGTACTTC
TRBJ1-5 | 15 | NA | NA | TRBV4-2 | CASSQEGHSNQPQHF | TGTGCCAGCAGCCAAGAGGGACATAGCAATCAGCCCCAGCATTTT
TRBJ1-2 | 13 | once | TRBD1 | TRBV6-5 | CASSPNRGTGYTF | TGTGCCAGCAGTCCAAACAGGGGAACTGGCTACACCTTC
TRBJ2-7 | 15 | NA | NA | TRBV6-5 | CASSITMYPPYEQYF | TGTGCCAGCAGCATTACTATGTATCCCCCCTACGAGCAGTACTTC
TRBJ2-2 | 14 | NA | NA | TRBV7-2 | CASSLVHNTGELFF | TGTGCCAGCAGCTTAGTACACAACACCGGGGAGCTGTTTTTT
TRBJ1-1 | 15 | NA | NA | TRBV4-1 | CASSQDPGTGTEAFF | TGCGCCAGCAGCCAAGATCCGGGCACGGGAACTGAAGCTTTCTTT
TRBJ2-3 | 14 | NA | NA | TRBV7-9 | CASSLGQGSDTQYF | TGTGCCAGCAGCTTAGGGCAGGGGTCAGATACGCAGTATTTT
TRBJ2-5 | 19 | once | TRBD2 | TRBV14 | CASSSTWTSGGTFQETQYF | TGTGCCAGCAGCTCTACCTGGACTAGCGGGGGGACCTTCCAAGAGACCCAGTACTTC
TRBJ1-5 | 14 | NA | NA | TRBV6-1 | CASTRRGEGQPQHF | TGTGCCAGCACCCGGAGGGGGGAGGGGCAGCCCCAGCATTTT
TRBJ1-5 | 14 | NA | TRBD1 | TRBV5-6 | CASSLWTGEQPQHF | TGTGCCAGCAGCTTGTGGACAGGGGAGCAGCCCCAGCATTTT
TRBJ1-1 | 14 | NA | NA | TRBV19 | CASSRPGLNTEAFF | TGTGCCAGTAGTCGTCCGGGTCTGAACACTGAAGCTTTCTTT
TRBJ2-3 | 14 | NA | TRBD1 | TRBV11-3 | CASSLRDRGDTQYF | TGTGCCAGCAGCCTCCGCGACAGGGGAGATACGCAGTATTTT
TRBJ1-1 | 16 | NA | TRBD1 | TRBV6-6 | CASSDAPQGTDTEAFF | TGTGCCAGCAGCGACGCTCCACAGGGGACGGACACTGAAGCTTTCTTT
TRBJ2-7 | 14 | NA | NA | TRBV5-6 | CASSLFGTSYEQYF | TGTGCCAGCAGCTTGTTCGGGACCTCCTACGAGCAGTACTTC